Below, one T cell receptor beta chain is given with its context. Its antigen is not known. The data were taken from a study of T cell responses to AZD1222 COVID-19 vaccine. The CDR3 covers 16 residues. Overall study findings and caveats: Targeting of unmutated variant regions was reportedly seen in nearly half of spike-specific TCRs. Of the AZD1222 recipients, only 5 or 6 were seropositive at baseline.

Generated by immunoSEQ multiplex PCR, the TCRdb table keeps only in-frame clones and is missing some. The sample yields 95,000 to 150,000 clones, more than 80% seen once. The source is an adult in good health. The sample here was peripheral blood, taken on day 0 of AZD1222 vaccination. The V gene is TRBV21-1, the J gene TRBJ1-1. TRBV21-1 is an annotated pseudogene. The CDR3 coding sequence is TGTGCCAGCAGCAAAGCGAGGGGGGGGATGAACACTGAAGCTTTCTTT. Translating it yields CASSKARGGMNTEAFF.